This TCR beta chain was sequenced for a study of T cell responses to AZD1222 COVID-19 vaccine. Whole-study results and caveats: Rises in breadth and depth of Spike-specific TCRs came after two AZD1222 doses. Researchers took repertoire samples only after the peak T cell response had come.

The repertoire was sequenced with immunoSEQ multiplex PCR; TCRdb's copy has only in-frame clones and lacks some. The repertoire holds tens of thousands of clones, with 80% to 90% as singletons. There are 15 residues in the CDR3. CDR1 is LGHNA, CDR2 YNFKEQ, per germline. V was clipped by 1 base and J by 1 base; unmatched bases: 4. As to this clone: As yet, its antigen is unknown.

This sequence originates from an adult in good health. The gene calls are TRBV4-2 and TRBJ2-7, with 7 bases lining up with TRBD2. The sample here was peripheral blood, taken on day 0 of AZD1222 vaccination. The CDR3 DNA reads as TGTGCCAGCAGCCAAGCCGTCGGGGGGTCCTACGAGCAGTACTTC. It is translated as CASSQAVGGSYEQYF.